The sequence of this T cell receptor (beta chain) was determined in a study of blood T cell repertoires in COVID-19. Participants, about 18 to 90 years old, spanned more than 20 US areas. TCRdb's copy holds only in-frame clones and misses some; the assay was immunoSEQ multiplex PCR. This sample has 150,000 to 200,000 clones, with about nine tenths found just once. The V gene lost 0 bases and the J gene lost 12 bases, with 12 bases spanning the gap. Germline lookup yields CDR1 LGHDT and CDR2 YNNKEL (reference sequence). The CDR3 has 13 amino acids. The chain recombines TRBV3-1 (or the pseudogene TRBV3-2) with TRBJ2-1, with no clear D. This receptor was identified in a woman aged 18-29 years who had recovered from COVID-19. Sequences were obtained from PBMCs or T cells enriched from blood (not recorded which). This chain's CDR3 is CASSQERVSVQFF. The CDR3 DNA is TGTGCCAGCAGCCAAGAACGAGTCAGCGTGCAGTTCTTC.